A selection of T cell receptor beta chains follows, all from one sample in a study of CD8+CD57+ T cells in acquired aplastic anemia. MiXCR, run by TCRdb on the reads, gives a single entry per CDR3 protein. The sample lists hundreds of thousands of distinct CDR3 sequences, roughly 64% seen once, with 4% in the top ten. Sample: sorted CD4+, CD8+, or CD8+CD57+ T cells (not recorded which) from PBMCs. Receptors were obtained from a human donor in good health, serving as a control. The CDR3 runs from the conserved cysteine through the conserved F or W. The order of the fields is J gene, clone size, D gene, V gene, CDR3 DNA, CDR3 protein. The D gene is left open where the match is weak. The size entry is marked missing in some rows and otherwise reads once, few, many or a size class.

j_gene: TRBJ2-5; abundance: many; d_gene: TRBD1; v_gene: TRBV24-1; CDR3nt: TGTGCCACCAGTGACCCGGAGGGGACAGGTCAAGAGACCCAGTACTTC; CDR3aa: CATSDPEGTGQETQYF
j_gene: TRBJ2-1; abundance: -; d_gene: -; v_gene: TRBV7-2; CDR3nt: TGTGCCAGCAGCCTAGGGCGGGGGCCCCCCGAGCAGTTCTTC; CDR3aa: CASSLGRGPPEQFF
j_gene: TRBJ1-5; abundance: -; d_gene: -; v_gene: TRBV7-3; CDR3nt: TGTGCCAGCAGCAGAGGGGTGTATAACAGTCACCCCCAGCATTTT; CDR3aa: CASSRGVYNSHPQHF
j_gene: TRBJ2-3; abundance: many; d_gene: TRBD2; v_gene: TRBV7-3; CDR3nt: TGTGCCAGCAGCACAGCGGGACCAGATACGCAGTATTTT; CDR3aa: CASSTAGPDTQYF
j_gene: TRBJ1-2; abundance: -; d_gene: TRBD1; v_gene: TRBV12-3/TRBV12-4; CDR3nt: TGTGCCAGCAGTGACAACAGGGGAGCCTATGGCTACACCTTC; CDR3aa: CASSDNRGAYGYTF
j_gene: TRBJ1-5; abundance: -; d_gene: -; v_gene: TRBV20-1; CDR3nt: TGCAGTGCTATGGGCCAGGGAGGTCGCTCCCAGCATTTT; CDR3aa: CSAMGQGGRSQHF
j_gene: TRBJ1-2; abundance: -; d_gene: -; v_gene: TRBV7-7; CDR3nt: TGTGCCATCAGGGCAGGGACCAACTATGGCTACACCTTC; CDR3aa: CAIRAGTNYGYTF
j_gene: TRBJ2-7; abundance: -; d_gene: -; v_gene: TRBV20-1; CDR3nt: TGCAGTGCTAGCGGGGCCACGGTCGTCAACCGAGACGAGCAGTACTTC; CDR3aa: CSASGATVVNRDEQYF
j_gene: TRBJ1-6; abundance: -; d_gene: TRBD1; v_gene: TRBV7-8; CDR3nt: TGTGCCAGCAGCCGTATAACCCGGGACAGTGGCCTTCCCTTT; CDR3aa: CASSRITRDSGLPF
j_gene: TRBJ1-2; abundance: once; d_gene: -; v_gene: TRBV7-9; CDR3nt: TGTGCCAGCAGCGTGCGACAGAGTACCGCTGAAGCTTTCTATGGCTACACCTTC; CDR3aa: CASSVRQSTAEAFYGYTF
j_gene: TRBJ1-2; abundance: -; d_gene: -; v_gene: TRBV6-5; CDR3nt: TGTGCCGGCGGAGTAGCCCTAGGGACACATTATGGCTACACCTTC; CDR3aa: CAGGVALGTHYGYTF
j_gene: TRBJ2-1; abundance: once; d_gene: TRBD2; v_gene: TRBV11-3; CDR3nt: TGTGCCAGCAGCCATAGCGGGGACTACAATGAGCAGTTCTTC; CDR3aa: CASSHSGDYNEQFF
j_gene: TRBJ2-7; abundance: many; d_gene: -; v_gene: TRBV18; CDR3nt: TGTGCCAGCTCACCCTACGATCGTGGCGAGCAGTACTTC; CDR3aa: CASSPYDRGEQYF
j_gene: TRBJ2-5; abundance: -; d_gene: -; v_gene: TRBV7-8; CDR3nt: -; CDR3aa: CASSSVEEQYFGPF
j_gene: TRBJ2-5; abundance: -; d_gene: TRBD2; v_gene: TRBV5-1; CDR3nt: TGTGCCAGCAGCGCAGGGCGACGCGGGGGTAAAGAGACCCAGTACTTC; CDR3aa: CASSAGRRGGKETQYF
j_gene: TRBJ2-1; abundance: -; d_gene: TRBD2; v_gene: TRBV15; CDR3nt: TGTGCCACCAGCAGCGGTAGGACTAGCGATTACAATGAGCAGTTCTTC; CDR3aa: CATSSGRTSDYNEQFF
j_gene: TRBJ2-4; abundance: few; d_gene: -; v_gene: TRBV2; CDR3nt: TGTGCCAGCAGCAGGGCCGGGGGCGCCAAAAACATTCAGTACTTC; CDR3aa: CASSRAGGAKNIQYF
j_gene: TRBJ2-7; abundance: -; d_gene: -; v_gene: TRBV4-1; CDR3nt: TGCACCAGCAGACACGGCTCCTACGAGCAGTACTTC; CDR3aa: CTSRHGSYEQYF
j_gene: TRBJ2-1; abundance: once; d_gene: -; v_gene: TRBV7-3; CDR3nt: TGTGCCAGCAGCACAACGGGAGTCGGTGAGCACGTCTTC; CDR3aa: CASSTTGVGEHVF
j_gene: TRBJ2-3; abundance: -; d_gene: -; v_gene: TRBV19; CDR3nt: TGTGCCAGTAGTATCGGGCTAGGGGCAGATACGCAGTATTTT; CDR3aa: CASSIGLGADTQYF
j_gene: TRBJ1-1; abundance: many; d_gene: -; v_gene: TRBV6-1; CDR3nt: TGTGCCAGCAGGGACCTCCCGAACACTGAAGCTTTCTTT; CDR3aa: CASRDLPNTEAFF
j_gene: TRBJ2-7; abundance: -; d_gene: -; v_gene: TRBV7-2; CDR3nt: TGTGCCAGCAGCTTAGCCGGGACAAACTCCTACGAGCAGTACTTC; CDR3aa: CASSLAGTNSYEQYF
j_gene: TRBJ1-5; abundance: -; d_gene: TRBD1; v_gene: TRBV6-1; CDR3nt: TGCGCCATCGGGACAGTCTATAGCAATCAGCCCCAGCATTTT; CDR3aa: CAIGTVYSNQPQHF
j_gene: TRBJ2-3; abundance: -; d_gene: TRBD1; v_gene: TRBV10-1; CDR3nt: TGCGCCAGCAGTCCAGGGGGCACAGATACGGAGTTTTTT; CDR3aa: CASSPGGTDTEFF
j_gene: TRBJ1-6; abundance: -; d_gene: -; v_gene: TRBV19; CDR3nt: TGTGCCAGTCGCCTCTACCGCACAGGCGGCGATTCTCCCCTCCACTTT; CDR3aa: CASRLYRTGGDSPLHF
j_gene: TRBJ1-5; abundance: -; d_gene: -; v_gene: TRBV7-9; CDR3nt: TGTGCCAGCAGCTCTCCCGACGGGGTTTTATTTTCCAATCAGCCCCAGCATTTT; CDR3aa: CASSSPDGVLFSNQPQHF
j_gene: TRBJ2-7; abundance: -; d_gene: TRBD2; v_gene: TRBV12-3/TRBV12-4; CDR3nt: TGCGCCAGCAGACCCAGAGCGGGGTACGAGCAGTACTTC; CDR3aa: CASRPRAGYEQYF